These 19 T cell receptor beta chains share one sample of origin, sequenced in a study of blood T cell repertoires in COVID-19. The method was immunoSEQ multiplex PCR; TCRdb's version includes in-frame clones alone and lacks a portion of them. Here the sample spans about 90,000 clones, around 85% being singletons. The specimen was peripheral blood. The receptor set was obtained from a man older than 75 with active or convalescent COVID-19.

Worth noting for this clone: This sample also contains other DNA sequences that code for the same CDR3. The rearrangement links TRBV6-4 to TRBJ1-1; maybe TRBD1 (6 bases). V lost 3 bases and J lost 8, with 16 bases in between. CDR3 length: 14 residues. Germline V gene data show CDR1 as MRHNA and CDR2 as SNTAGT. DNA for the CDR3: TGTGCCAGCAGTGAAAGAGGGGGGGGCACGGAAGCTTTCTTT. It codes for CASSERGGGTEAFF.

This clone was counted only a few times. Other DNA sequences of this sample code for an identical CDR3. The rearrangement uses TRBV19 and TRBJ1-1, with D uncertain. Per germline, CDR1 LNHDA and CDR2 SQIVND (reference sequence). The CDR3 has 13 amino acids. Trimming stripped 1 base from V and 1 base from J, with 4 bases between. DNA for the CDR3: TGTGCCAGTAGTATAGCCAGGAACACTGAAGCTTTCTTT. This translates into CASSIARNTEAFF.

The chain is built from TRBV5-4 and TRBJ2-3; no firm D call. Trimming took off 0 bases at V and 1 base at J, with 6 bases between the two ends. The CDR3 is made up of 14 amino acids. Germline values: CDR1 SGHNT, CDR2 YYREEE (reference sequence). The CDR3 DNA reads TGTGCCAGCAGCTTGGAGGCGGGCACAGATACGCAGTATTTT. It specifies CASSLEAGTDTQYF.

The sample holds one count of this clone. V and J are TRBV18 and TRBJ1-5, with 7 bases lining up with TRBD1. Trimming took 4 bases from V and 4 from J; bases not matched to a gene: 4. From germline, CDR1 is KGHSH and CDR2 LQKENI. This CDR3 comprises 14 residues. The CDR3 region is CASSLGTVNQPQHF. CDR3 DNA sequence: TGTGCCAGCTCACTGGGGACAGTAAATCAGCCCCAGCATTTT.

The chain carries TRBV28 and TRBJ1-1; D unresolved. The CDR3 sequence is 13 residues long. Germline V CDR1 and CDR2: MDHEN, SYDVKM. The V gene lost 6 bases and the J gene lost 4 bases, with 12 bases spanning the gap. CDR3 protein: CASSPRRSTEAFF. The CDR3 DNA reads TGTGCCAGCAGCCCCCGTAGGAGCACTGAAGCTTTCTTT.

The chain has TRBV10-3 and TRBJ1-2; D gene unclear. Trimming removed 2 bases from V and 6 bases from J, with 16 bases in between. From germline, CDR1 is ENHRY and CDR2 SYGVKD. This CDR3 is built from 15 residues. The CDR3, as DNA: TGTGCCATCAGTGAGACGACATGGGGAGTTAATGGCTACACCTTC. Residues: CAISETTWGVNGYTF.

This clone has a handful of counts. The chain employs TRBV7-2 and TRBJ1-1; 7 bases line up with TRBD1. The V gene end was trimmed by 5 bases and the J gene end by 6 bases; junction bases not matched to a gene: 12. Germline V gene sequence: CDR1 SGHTA, CDR2 FQGNSA. This CDR3 is built from 15 residues. This CDR3 reads CASSLETGSYAEAFF. The CDR3 nucleotides are TGTGCCAGCAGCCTGGAGACAGGGAGCTACGCTGAAGCTTTCTTT.

The chain couples TRBV11-3 to TRBJ2-3; TRBD1 might be the D (6 bases). Looked up from germline, CDR1 is SGHNT and CDR2 is YENEEA. This CDR3 has 14 amino acids. V was cut by 3 bases and J by 1 base, with 8 bases left in between. For the CDR3, the DNA is TGTGCCAGCAGCTTGGGGGCCCGCACAGATACGCAGTATTTT. This encodes CASSLGARTDTQYF.

V usage is TRBV5-1 and J usage is TRBJ1-1, with D tentatively TRBD1 (6 bases). Trimming stripped 4 bases from V and 0 bases from J, with 13 bases between. The CDR3 is 15 residues long. CDR1 and CDR2 (germline): SGHRS, YFSETQ. CDR3 sequence: CASSLTGPLNTEAFF. The DNA for the CDR3 is TGCGCCAGCAGCCTAACAGGGCCTCTGAACACTGAAGCTTTCTTT.

The rearrangement joins TRBV19 to TRBJ2-5; 9 nucleotides match TRBD2. V was clipped by 4 bases and J by 3 bases; unmatched bases: 18. CDR3 length: 19 amino acids. Germline V gives CDR1 LNHDA, CDR2 SQIVND (reference sequence). The CDR3 protein is CASSTRRLAETLYKETQYF. The DNA of the CDR3 is TGTGCCAGTAGTACAAGACGACTAGCGGAGACCCTCTATAAAGAGACCCAGTACTTC.

This clone was observed a handful of times. The V and J genes are TRBV5-6 and TRBJ1-2; 10 nucleotides align to TRBD1. With 0 bases clipped from V and 6 bases from J, the junction kept 5 bases outside the gene matches. This CDR3 region has 15 residues. Germline CDR1 is SGHDT and CDR2 is YYEEEE. The CDR3 spells CASSLETGGRHGYTF. Here the CDR3 DNA reads TGTGCCAGCAGCTTGGAGACAGGGGGCCGTCATGGCTACACCTTC.

The chain has TRBV18 and TRBJ2-1; D is unclear. Germline lookup yields CDR1 KGHSH and CDR2 LQKENI. V lost 3 bases, J lost 4 bases, and 4 bases lay in between. The CDR3 totals 12 residues. The CDR3 bases are TGTGCCAGCTCACCGCAGTACAATGAGCAGTTCTTC. Its translation: CASSPQYNEQFF.

The rearrangement joins TRBV7-9 to TRBJ2-1; no clear D gene. The CDR3 has 14 amino acids. V lost 2 bases to trimming and J lost 1 base, with 6 bases between them. Germline assignment: CDR1 SEHNR and CDR2 FQNEAQ (reference sequence). The CDR3 spells CASSLLLSYNEQFF. DNA of the CDR3: TGTGCCAGCAGCTTACTCCTTTCCTACAATGAGCAGTTCTTC.

This clone was seen a few times. V gene TRBV27 combines with J gene TRBJ2-1; 9 nucleotides align to TRBD2. V trimming: 6 bases; J trimming: 7 bases; junction bases outside the gene matches: 13. The V gene's germline CDR1 is MNHEY and CDR2 SMNVEV (reference sequence). The length of the CDR3 is 16 residues. The DNA of the CDR3 is TGTGCCAGCAGCTCCATGGCGGGGGGGCCTGGGAATGAGCAGTTCTTC. This codes for CASSSMAGGPGNEQFF.

This clone was seen more than once but under ten times. The gene calls are TRBV24-1 and TRBJ2-1, with D maybe TRBD2 (7 bases). The germline gives CDR1 KGHDR, CDR2 SFDVKD. The CDR3 spans 15 residues. V was shortened by 10 bases and J by 8 bases, with 23 bases between the two germline ends. In DNA, the CDR3 is TGTGCCACGTCTGCGAGGGGGGGTGGGTTAGATGAGCAGTTCTTC. It is translated as CATSARGGGLDEQFF.

The chain uses TRBV6-5 and TRBJ1-2; D gene unclear. V lost 6 bases and J lost 2, with 13 bases in between. CDR3 size: 14 residues. Per the germline V gene, CDR1 is MNHEY and CDR2 is SVGAGI. CDR3 residues: CASRSTGSNYGYTF. CDR3 bases: TGTGCCAGCAGATCGACCGGGAGCAACTATGGCTACACCTTC.

This clone was observed a handful of times. The chain joins TRBV10-3 to TRBJ2-5; TRBD1 matches 8 bases. After removal of 3 bases from V and 9 bases from J, the junction contained 0 bases not matched to a gene. This CDR3 is built from 11 residues. CDR1 is ENHRY and CDR2 is SYGVKD in the germline V gene. CDR3 coding DNA: TGTGCCATCAGTGACAGGGGGCCCCAGTACTTC. This gives the protein CAISDRGPQYF.

The chain carries TRBV4-2 and TRBJ2-1, with 14 bases fitting TRBD2. The CDR3 runs 16 residues. The germline gives CDR1 LGHNA, CDR2 YNFKEQ. V lost 1 base and J lost 5; bases outside the gene matches: 1. The CDR3 DNA reads TGTGCCAGCAGCCAAGGGACTAGCGGGAGGAACAATGAGCAGTTCTTC. This gives the protein CASSQGTSGRNNEQFF.

The rearrangement joins TRBV5-1 to TRBJ2-1; a possible D gene is TRBD1 (7 bases). V lost 2 bases, J lost 5 bases, and 14 bases lay in between. CDR1 and CDR2 (germline): SGHRS, YFSETQ. The CDR3 sequence is 15 residues long. The CDR3, as DNA: TGCGCCAGCAGCTTTAGACAGGGAGGCGACAATGAGCAGTTCTTC. This translates into CASSFRQGGDNEQFF.